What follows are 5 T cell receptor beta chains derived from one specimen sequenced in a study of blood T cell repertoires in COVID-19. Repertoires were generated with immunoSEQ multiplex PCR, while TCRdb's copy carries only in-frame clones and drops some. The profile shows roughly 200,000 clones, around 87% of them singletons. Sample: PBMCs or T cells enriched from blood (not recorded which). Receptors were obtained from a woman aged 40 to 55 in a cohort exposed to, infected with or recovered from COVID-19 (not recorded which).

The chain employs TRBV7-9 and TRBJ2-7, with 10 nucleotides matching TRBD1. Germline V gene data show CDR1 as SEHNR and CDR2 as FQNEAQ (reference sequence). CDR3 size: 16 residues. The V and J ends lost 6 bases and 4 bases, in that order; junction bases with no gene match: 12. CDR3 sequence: CASSSGTGVLGYEQYF. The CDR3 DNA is TGTGCCAGCAGTTCCGGGACAGGGGTATTGGGGTACGAGCAGTACTTC.

CDR3 bases: TGTGCCAGCAGCCGGGGGGGCCTTGAAGAGACCCAGTACTTC. Protein sequence: CASSRGGLEETQYF. The chain joins TRBV4-2 to TRBJ2-5, with a possible D match to TRBD2 (7 bases). The germline V gene has CDR1 LGHNA and CDR2 YNFKEQ. The CDR3 contains 14 residues. Trimming stripped 4 bases from V and 3 bases from J, with 12 bases between.

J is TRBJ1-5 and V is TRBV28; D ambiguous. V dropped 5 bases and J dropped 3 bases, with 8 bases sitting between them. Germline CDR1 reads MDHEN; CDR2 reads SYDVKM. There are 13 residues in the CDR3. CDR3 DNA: TGTGCCAGCAGTCATAGCCCCAATCAGCCCCAGCATTTT. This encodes CASSHSPNQPQHF.

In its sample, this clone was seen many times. CDR3 residues: CSVEVTGQGAIEQYF. In DNA, the CDR3 is TGCAGCGTGGAGGTAACGGGACAGGGGGCAATCGAGCAGTACTTC. This sequence joins TRBV29-1 and TRBJ2-7, with TRBD1 matching 12 bases. Trimming removed 6 bases from V and 6 bases from J; junction bases left unmatched: 12. The CDR3 covers 15 residues. The germline V gene has CDR1 SQVTM and CDR2 ANQGSEA.

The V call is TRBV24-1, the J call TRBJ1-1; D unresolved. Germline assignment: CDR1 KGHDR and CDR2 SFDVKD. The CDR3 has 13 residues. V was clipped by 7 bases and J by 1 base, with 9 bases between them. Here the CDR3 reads CATRPGENTEAFF. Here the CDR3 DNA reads TGTGCCACCAGACCCGGAGAGAACACTGAAGCTTTCTTT.